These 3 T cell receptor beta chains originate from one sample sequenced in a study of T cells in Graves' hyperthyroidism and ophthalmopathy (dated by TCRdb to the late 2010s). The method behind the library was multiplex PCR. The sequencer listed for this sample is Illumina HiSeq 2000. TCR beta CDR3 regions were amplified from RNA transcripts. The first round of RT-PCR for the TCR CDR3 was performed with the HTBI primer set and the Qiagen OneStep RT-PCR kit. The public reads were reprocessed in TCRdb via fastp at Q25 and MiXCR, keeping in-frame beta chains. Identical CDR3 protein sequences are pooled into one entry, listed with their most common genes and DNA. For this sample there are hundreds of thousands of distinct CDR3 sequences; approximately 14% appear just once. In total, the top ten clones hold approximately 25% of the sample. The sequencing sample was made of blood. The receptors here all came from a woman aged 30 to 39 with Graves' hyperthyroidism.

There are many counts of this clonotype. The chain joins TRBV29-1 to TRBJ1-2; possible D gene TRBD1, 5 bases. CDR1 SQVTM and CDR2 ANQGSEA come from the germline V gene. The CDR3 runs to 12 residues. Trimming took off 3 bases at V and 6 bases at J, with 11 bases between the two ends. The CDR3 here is CSVDRETHGYTF. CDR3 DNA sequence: TGCAGCGTTGACAGGGAGACCCATGGCTACACCTTC.

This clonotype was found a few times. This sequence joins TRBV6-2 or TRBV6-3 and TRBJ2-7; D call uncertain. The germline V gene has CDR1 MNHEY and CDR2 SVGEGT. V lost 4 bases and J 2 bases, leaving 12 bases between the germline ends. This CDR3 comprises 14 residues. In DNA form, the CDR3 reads TGTGCCAGCAGTTTGGACCTACCACCCTACGAGCAGTACTTC. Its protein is CASSLDLPPYEQYF.

This chain's CDR3 is CASSFGTRGELFF. The CDR3 DNA reads as TGTGCCAGCAGCTTTGGGACCCGAGGGGAGCTGTTTTTT. The chain uses TRBV7-2 and TRBJ2-2; D assignment may be TRBD1 or TRBD2 (5 bases each). The CDR3 contains 13 residues. With 3 bases removed from V and 8 bases from J, the gap between germline ends came to 10 bases. The V gene's germline CDR1 is SGHTA and CDR2 FQGNSA.